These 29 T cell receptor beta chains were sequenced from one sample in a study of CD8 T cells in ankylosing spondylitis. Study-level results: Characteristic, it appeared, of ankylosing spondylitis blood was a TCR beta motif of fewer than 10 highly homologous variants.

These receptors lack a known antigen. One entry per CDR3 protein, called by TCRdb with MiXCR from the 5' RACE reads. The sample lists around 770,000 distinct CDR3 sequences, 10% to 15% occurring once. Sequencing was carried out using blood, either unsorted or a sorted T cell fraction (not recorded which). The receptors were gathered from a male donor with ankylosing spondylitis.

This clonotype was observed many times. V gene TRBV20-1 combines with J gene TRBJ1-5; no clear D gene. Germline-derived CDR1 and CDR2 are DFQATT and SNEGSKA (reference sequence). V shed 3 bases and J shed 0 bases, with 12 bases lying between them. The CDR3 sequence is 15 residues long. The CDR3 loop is CSASRPGLSNQPQHF. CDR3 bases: TGCAGTGCTAGTCGGCCAGGACTTAGCAATCAGCCCCAGCATTTT.

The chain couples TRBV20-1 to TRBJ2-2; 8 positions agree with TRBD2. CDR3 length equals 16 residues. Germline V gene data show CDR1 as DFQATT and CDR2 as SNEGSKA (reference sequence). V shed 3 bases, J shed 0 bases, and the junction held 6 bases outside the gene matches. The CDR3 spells CSASPAGAPNTGELFF. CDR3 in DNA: TGCAGTGCTAGTCCAGCGGGGGCCCCGAACACCGGGGAGCTGTTTTTT.

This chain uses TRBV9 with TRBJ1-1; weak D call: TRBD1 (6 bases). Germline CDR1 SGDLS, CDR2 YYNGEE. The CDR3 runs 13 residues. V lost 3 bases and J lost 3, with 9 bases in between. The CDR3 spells CASSGRGHTEAFF. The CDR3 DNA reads TGTGCCAGCAGCGGCCGGGGGCACACTGAAGCTTTCTTT.

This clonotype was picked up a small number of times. CDR3 DNA: TGCAGTGCTCGCGGGAGCGGGGTCAACTATGGCTACACCTTC. This sequence encodes CSARGSGVNYGYTF. The rearrangement uses TRBV20-1 and TRBJ1-2; no firm D call. Trimming removed 5 bases at V and 2 bases at J, with 15 bases between. From germline, CDR1 is DFQATT and CDR2 SNEGSKA (reference sequence). The CDR3 has 14 residues.

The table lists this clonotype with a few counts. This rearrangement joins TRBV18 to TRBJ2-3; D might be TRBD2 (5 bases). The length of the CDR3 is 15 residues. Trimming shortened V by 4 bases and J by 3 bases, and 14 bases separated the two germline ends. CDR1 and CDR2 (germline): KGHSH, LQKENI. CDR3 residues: CASSLLLGETDTQYF. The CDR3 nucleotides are TGTGCCAGCTCACTCCTCCTCGGGGAGACAGATACGCAGTATTTT.

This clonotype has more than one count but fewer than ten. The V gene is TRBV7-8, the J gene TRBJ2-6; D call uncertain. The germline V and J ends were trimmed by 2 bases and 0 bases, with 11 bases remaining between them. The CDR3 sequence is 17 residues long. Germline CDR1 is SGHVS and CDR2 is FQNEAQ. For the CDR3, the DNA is TGTGCCAGCAGCTTACTCCCCAGTCTCTCTGGGGCCAACGTCCTGACTTTC. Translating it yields CASSLLPSLSGANVLTF.

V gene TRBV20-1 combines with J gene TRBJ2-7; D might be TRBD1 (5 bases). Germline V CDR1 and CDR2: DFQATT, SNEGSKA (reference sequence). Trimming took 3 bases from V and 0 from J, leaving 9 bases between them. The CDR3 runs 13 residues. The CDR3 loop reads CSASTGSSYEQYF. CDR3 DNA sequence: TGCAGTGCTAGCACAGGCAGCTCCTACGAGCAGTACTTC.

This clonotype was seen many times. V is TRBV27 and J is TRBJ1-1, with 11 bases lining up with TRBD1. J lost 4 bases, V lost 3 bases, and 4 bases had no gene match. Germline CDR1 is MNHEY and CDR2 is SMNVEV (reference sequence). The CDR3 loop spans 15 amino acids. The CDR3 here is CASSFGQGATTEAFF. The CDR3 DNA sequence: TGTGCCAGCAGTTTCGGACAGGGGGCGACCACTGAAGCTTTCTTT.

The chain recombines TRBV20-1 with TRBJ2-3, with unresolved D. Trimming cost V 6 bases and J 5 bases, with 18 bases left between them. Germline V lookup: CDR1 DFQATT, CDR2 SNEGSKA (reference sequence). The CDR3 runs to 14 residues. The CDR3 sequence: CSAETRNILDTQYF. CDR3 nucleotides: TGCAGTGCCGAGACAAGGAATATATTAGATACGCAGTATTTT.

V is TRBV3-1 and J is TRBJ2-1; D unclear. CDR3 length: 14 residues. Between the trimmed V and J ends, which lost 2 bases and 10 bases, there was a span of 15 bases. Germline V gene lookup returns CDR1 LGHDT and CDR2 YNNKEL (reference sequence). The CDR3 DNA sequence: TGTGCCAGCAGCCAATCTTTTTCGAGTCAGGAGCAGTTCTTC. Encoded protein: CASSQSFSSQEQFF.

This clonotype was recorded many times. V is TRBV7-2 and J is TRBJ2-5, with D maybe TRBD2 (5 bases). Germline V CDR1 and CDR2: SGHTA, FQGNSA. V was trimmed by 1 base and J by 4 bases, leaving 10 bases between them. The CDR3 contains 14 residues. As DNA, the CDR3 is TGTGCCAGCAGCTTAGGGTCTAGCAGAGAGACCCAGTACTTC. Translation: CASSLGSSRETQYF.

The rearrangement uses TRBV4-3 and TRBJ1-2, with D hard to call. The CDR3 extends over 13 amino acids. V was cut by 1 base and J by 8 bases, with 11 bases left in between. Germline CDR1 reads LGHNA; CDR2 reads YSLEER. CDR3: CASSQVGGEGYTF. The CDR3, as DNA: TGCGCCAGCAGCCAAGTTGGCGGGGAGGGCTACACCTTC.

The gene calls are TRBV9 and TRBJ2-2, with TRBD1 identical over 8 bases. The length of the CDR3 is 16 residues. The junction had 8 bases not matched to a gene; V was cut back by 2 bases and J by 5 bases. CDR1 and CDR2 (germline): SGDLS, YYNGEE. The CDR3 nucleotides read TGTGCCAGCAGCGTCGCGACAGGGGCGCGGACCGGGGAGCTGTTTTTT. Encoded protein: CASSVATGARTGELFF.

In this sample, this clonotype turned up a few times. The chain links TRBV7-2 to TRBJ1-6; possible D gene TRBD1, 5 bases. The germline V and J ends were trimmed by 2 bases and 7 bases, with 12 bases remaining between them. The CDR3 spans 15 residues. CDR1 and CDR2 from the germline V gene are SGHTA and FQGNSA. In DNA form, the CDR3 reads TGTGCCAGCAGCTTATTGGGCAGGGACAATTCACCCCTCCACTTT. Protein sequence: CASSLLGRDNSPLHF.

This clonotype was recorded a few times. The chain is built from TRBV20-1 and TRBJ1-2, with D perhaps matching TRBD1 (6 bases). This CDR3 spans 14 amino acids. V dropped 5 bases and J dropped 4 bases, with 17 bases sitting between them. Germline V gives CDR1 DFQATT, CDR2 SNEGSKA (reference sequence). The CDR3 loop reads CSAATAGQLYGYTF. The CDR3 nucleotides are TGCAGTGCTGCTACCGCCGGACAGCTCTATGGCTACACCTTC.

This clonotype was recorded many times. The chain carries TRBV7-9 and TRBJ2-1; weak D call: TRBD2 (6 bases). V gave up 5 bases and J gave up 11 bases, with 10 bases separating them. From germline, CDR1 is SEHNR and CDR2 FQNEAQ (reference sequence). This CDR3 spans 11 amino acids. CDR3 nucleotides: TGTGCCAGCAGCCCGGGGGTTAAGCAGTTCTTC. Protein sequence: CASSPGVKQFF.

The CDR3 is CASSVNRGGEQYF. CDR3 nucleotides: TGTGCCAGCAGCGTAAACCGGGGGGGCGAGCAGTACTTC. V and J are TRBV9 and TRBJ2-7, with TRBD2 matching 8 bases. The CDR3 loop spans 13 amino acids. From germline, CDR1 is SGDLS and CDR2 YYNGEE. Trimming cost V 1 base and J 6 bases; bases outside gene matches: 3.

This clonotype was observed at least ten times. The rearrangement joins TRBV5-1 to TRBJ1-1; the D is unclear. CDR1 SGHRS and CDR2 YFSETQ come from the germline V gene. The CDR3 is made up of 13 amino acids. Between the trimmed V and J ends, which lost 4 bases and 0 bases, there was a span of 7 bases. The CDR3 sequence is CASSRGVNTEAFF. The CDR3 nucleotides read TGCGCCAGCAGCCGCGGAGTGAACACTGAAGCTTTCTTT.

The CDR3 nucleotides are TGCAGGGTTAGCCAGGGTGACACTGAAGCTTTCTTT. Amino acids: CRVSQGDTEAFF. V usage is TRBV20-1 and J usage is TRBJ1-1; D possibly corresponds to TRBD1 (5 bases). The CDR3 is 12 residues long. From germline, CDR1 is DFQATT and CDR2 SNEGSKA (reference sequence).

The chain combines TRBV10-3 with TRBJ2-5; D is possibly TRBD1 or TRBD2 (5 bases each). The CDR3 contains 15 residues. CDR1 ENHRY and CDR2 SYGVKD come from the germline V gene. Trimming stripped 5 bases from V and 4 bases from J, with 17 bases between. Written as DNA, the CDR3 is TGTGCCATCAGTTTTTCCCGGGGCGAAGGAGAGACCCAGTACTTC. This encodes CAISFSRGEGETQYF.

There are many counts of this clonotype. Here the CDR3 DNA reads TGCAGCGTGGGACAGAACACAGATACGCAGTATTTT. Its protein product is CSVGQNTDTQYF. The chain has TRBV29-1 and TRBJ2-3; 7 bases fit TRBD1. The CDR3 consists of 12 residues. Germline V gives CDR1 SQVTM, CDR2 ANQGSEA. The V gene end was trimmed by 6 bases and the J gene end by 2 bases; junction bases not matched to a gene: 2.

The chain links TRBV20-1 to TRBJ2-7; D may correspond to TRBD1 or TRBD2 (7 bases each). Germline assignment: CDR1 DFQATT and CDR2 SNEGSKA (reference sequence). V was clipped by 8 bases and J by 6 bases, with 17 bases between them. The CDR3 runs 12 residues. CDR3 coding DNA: TGCAGTAGCCGGGGAGGGGGCGTCGAGCAGTACTTC. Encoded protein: CSSRGGGVEQYF.

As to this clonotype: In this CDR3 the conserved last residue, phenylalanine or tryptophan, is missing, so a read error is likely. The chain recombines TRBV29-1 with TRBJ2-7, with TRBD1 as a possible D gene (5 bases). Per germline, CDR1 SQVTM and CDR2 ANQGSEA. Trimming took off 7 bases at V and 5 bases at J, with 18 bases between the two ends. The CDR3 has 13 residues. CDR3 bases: TGCAGCGCTGGCTCAGGGTATGAGGACGAGCAGTACTCC. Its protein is CSAGSGYEDEQYS.

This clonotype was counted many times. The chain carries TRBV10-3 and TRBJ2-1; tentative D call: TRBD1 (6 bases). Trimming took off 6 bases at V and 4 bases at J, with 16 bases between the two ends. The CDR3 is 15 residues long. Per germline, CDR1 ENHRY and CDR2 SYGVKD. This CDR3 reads CAIRDSTPGYNEQFF. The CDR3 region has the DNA TGTGCCATCAGGGACAGTACCCCCGGTTACAATGAGCAGTTCTTC.

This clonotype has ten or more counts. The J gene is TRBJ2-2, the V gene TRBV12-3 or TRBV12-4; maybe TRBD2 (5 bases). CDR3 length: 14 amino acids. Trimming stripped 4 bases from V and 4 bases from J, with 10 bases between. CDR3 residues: CASSSSGGTGELFF. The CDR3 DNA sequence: TGTGCCAGCAGTTCCTCCGGAGGCACCGGGGAGCTGTTTTTT.

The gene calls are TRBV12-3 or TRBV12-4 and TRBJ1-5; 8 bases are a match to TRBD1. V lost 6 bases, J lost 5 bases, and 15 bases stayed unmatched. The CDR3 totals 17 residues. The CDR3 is CASSPLRGRGLDQPQHF. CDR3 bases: TGTGCCAGCAGCCCCCTTCGGGGCAGGGGGCTTGATCAGCCCCAGCATTTT.

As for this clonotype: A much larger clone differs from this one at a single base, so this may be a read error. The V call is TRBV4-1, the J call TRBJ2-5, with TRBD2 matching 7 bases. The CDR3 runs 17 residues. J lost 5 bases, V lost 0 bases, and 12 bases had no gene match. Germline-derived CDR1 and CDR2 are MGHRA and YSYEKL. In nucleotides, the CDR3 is TGCGCCAGCAGCCAAGACCTATTGGCGGGAGTAAGGGAGACCCAGTACTTC. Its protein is CASSQDLLAGVRETQYF.

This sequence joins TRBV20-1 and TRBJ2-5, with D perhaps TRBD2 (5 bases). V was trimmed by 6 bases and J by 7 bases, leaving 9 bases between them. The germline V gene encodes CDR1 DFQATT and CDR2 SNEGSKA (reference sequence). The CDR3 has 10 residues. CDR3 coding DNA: TGCAGTGCCCAAGCGGCGACCCAGTACTTC. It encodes CSAQAATQYF.

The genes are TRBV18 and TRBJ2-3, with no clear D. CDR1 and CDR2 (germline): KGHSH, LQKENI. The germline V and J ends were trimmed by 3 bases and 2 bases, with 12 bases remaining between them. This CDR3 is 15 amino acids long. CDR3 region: CASSPSSQNTDTQYF. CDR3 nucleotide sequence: TGTGCCAGCTCACCTAGTTCCCAGAACACAGATACGCAGTATTTT.